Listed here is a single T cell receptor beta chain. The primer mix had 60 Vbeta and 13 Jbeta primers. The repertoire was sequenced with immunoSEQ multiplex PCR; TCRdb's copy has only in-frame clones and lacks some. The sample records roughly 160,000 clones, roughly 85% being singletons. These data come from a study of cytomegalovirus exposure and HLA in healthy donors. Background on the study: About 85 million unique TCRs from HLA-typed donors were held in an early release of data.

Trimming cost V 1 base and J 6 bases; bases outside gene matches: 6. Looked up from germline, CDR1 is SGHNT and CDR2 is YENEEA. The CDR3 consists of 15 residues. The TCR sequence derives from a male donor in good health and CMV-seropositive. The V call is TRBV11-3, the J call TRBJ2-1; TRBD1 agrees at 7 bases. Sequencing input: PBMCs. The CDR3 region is CASSLGTGISNEQFF. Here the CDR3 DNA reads TGTGCCAGCAGCTTAGGGACAGGAATTTCCAATGAGCAGTTCTTC.